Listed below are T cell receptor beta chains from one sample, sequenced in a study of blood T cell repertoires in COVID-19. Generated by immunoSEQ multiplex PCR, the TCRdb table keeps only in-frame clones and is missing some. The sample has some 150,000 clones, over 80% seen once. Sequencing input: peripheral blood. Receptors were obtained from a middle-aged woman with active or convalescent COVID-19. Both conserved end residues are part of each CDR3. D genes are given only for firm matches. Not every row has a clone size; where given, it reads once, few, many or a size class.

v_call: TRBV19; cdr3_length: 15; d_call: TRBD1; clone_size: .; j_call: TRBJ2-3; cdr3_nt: TGTGCCAGCGGGATATCGACAGGGGCAACAGATACGCAGTATTTT; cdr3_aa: CASGISTGATDTQYF
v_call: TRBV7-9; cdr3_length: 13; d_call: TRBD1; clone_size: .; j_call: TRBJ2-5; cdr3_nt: TGTGCCAGCAGACACAGGGGAACGGAGACCCAGTACTTC; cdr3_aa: CASRHRGTETQYF
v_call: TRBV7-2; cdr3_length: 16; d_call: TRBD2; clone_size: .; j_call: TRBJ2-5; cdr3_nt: TGTGCCAGCAGCTTTCTTGGACTAGCCCGGGTCGAGACCCAGTACTTC; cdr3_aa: CASSFLGLARVETQYF
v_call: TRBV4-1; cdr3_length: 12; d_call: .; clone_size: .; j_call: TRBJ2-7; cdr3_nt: TGCGCCAGCAGCCATGGCGGCTACGAGCAGTACTTC; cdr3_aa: CASSHGGYEQYF
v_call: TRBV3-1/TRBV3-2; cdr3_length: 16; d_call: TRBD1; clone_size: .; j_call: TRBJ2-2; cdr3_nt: TGTGCCAGCAGCCAATTATTGGGACAGGGCTCCGGGGAGCTGTTTTTT; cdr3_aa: CASSQLLGQGSGELFF
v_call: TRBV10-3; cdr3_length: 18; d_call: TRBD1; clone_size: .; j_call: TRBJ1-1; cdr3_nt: TGTGCCATCAGTGAGCTCATGAGCGGGACAGGGCTGGGCACTGAAGCTTTCTTT; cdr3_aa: CAISELMSGTGLGTEAFF
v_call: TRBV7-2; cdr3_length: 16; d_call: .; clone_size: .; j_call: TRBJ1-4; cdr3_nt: TGTGCCAGCAGCTTAATCCCCCGGGGGAGAGGTGAAAAACTGTTTTTT; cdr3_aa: CASSLIPRGRGEKLFF
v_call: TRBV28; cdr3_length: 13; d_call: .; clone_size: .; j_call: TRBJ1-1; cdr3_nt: TGTGCCGCCCGACGTCCGGGGGTCACTGAAGCTTTCTTT; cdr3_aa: CAARRPGVTEAFF
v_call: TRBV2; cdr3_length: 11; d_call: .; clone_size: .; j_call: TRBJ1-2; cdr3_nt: TGTGCCTCTCGGACAGCCCCTGGGTACACCTTC; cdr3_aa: CASRTAPGYTF
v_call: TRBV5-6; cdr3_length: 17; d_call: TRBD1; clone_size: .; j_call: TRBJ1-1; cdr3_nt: TGTGCCAGCAGCTTGGTGCCCGGGACAGGATGGGGCACTGAAGCTTTCTTT; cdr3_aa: CASSLVPGTGWGTEAFF
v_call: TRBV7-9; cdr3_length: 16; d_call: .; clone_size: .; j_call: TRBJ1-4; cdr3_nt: TGTGCCAGCAGCTCGTTTGTCGCGGCTTTTAATGAAAAACTGTTTTTT; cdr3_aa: CASSSFVAAFNEKLFF
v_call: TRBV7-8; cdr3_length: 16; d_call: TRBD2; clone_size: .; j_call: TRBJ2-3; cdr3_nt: TGTGCCAGCCGAGACCGGACTAGCGACGGCACAGATACGCAGTATTTT; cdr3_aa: CASRDRTSDGTDTQYF
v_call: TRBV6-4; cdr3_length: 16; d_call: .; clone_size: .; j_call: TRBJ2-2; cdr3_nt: TGTGCCAGCAGTGACTCCGGCCAGGGGAACACCGGGGAGCTGTTTTTT; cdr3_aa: CASSDSGQGNTGELFF
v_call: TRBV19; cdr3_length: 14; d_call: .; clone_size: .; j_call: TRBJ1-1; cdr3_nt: TGTGCCAGTAGTATCTTGAGCGCAGACACTGAAGCTTTCTTT; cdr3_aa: CASSILSADTEAFF
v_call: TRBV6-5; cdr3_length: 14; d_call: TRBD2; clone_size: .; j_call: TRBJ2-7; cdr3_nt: TGTGCCAGCAGTTACGGTAGCGGGACCTACGAGCAGTACTTC; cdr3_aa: CASSYGSGTYEQYF
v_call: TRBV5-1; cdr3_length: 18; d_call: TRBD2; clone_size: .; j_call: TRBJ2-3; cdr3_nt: TGCGCCAGCAGCTTGGAGGGCCCAGCGGGGGCCAGCACAGATACGCAGTATTTT; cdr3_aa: CASSLEGPAGASTDTQYF
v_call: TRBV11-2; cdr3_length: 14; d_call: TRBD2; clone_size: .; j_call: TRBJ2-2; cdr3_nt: TGTGCCAGCAGCCCCCAGCGGGGAACCGGGGAGCTGTTTTTT; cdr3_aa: CASSPQRGTGELFF
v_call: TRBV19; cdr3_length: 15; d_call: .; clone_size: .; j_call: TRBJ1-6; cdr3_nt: TGTGCCAGTAGTATAGCGGCAGGGGTAGGTTCACCCCTCCACTTT; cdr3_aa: CASSIAAGVGSPLHF
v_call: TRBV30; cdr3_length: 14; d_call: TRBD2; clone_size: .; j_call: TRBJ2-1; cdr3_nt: TGTGCCGGTATAGCGGGGGGGCCGGGAAATGAGCAGTTCTTC; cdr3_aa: CAGIAGGPGNEQFF
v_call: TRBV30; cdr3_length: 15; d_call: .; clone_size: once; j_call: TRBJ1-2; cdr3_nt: TGTGCCTGGATGCGTGGGGGGGCCATCGGTAAACGCGACACCTTC; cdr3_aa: CAWMRGGAIGKRDTF
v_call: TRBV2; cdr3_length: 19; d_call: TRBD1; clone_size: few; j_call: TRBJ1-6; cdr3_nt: TGTGCCAGCAGGGAATATGGTTCCGGGGGGACAGGGTTGAATTCACCCCTCCACTTT; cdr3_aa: CASREYGSGGTGLNSPLHF
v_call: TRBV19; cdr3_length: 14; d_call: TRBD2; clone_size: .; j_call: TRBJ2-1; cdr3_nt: TGTGCCAGTGCGGGACTAGCGGGATACAATGAGCAGTTCTTC; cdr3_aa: CASAGLAGYNEQFF
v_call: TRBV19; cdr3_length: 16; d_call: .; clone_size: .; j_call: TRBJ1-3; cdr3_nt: TGTGCCAGTAGTATCCCTCCCTCTGCAGGCGGAAACACCATATATTTT; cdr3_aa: CASSIPPSAGGNTIYF
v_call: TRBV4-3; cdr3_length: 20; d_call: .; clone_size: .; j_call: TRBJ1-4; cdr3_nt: TGCGCCAGCAGCCATTTTCCCGTCTTCGAGGATAAGGTTACTAATGAAAAACTGTTTTTT; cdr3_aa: CASSHFPVFEDKVTNEKLFF
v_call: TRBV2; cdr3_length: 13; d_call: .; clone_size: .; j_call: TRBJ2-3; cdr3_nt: TGTGCCAGCAATACGGGAGTCACAGATACGCAGTATTTT; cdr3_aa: CASNTGVTDTQYF
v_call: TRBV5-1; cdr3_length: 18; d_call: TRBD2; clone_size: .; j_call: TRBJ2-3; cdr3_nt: TGCGCCAGCAGCTTGAGGCTAGCGGGAGGGTTGAGCACAGATACGCAGTATTTT; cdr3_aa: CASSLRLAGGLSTDTQYF
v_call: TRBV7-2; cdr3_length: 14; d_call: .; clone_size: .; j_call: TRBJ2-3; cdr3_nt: TGTGCCAGCAGCTTAGACGCGGGGACAGATACGCAGTATTTT; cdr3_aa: CASSLDAGTDTQYF
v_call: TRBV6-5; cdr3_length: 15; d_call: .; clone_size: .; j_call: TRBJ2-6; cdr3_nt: TGTGCCAGCAGGAGGACAGCAACTGGGGCCAACGTCCTGACTTTC; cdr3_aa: CASRRTATGANVLTF
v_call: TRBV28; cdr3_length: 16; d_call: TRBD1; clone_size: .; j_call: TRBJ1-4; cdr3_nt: TGTGCCAGCAGTCCTCACTCGACAGGGATTAATGAAAAACTGTTTTTT; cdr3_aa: CASSPHSTGINEKLFF
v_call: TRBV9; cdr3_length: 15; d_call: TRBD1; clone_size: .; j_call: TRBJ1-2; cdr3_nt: TGTGCCAGCAGCCCAAGCGGGACAGGGAGGGACGGCTACACCTTC; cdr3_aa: CASSPSGTGRDGYTF
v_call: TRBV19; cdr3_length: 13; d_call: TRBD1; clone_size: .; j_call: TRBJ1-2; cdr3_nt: TGTGCCAGCCTTGGGACAGTCAGCTATGGCTACACCTTC; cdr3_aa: CASLGTVSYGYTF
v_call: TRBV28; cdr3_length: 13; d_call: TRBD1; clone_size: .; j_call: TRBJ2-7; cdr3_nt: TGTGCCAGCGAGGGACAGCGGTCCTACGAGCAGTACTTC; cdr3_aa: CASEGQRSYEQYF
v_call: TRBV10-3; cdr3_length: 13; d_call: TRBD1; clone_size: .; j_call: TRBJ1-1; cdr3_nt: TGTGCCATCAGACAACAGGGGACCACTGAAGCTTTCTTT; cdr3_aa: CAIRQQGTTEAFF
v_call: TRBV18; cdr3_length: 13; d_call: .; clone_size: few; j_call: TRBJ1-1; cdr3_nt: TGTGCCAGCTCACCAGGTAGGGGCACTGAAGCTTTCTTT; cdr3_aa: CASSPGRGTEAFF
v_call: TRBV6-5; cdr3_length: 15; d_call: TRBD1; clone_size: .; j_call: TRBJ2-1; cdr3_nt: TGTGCCAGCAGCCCCCGGACAGGGGACTACAATGAGCAGTTCTTC; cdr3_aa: CASSPRTGDYNEQFF
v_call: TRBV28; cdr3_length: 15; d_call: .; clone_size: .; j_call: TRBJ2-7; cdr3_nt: TGTGCCAGCAGTTTAGGAGGGGACAGTTCCTACGAGCAGTACTTC; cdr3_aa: CASSLGGDSSYEQYF
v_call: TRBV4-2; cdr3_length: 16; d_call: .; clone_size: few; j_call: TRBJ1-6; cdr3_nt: TGTGCCAGCAGCCAAGACGACGGGTCGGGAGCTTCACCCCTCCACTTT; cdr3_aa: CASSQDDGSGASPLHF
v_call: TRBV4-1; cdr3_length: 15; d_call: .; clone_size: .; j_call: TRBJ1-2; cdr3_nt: TGCGCCAGCAGCCATCGGGCCCAGGGGAACTATGGCTACACCTTC; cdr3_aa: CASSHRAQGNYGYTF
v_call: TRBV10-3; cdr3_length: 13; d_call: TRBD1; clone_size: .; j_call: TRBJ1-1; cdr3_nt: TGTGCCATCAGTGGCCGGGACAGACTTGAAGCTTTCTTT; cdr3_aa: CAISGRDRLEAFF
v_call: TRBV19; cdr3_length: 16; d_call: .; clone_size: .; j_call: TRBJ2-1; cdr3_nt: TGTGCCAGTAGCATACAGGACTCACCCCCCTACAATGAGCAGTTCTTC; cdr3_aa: CASSIQDSPPYNEQFF
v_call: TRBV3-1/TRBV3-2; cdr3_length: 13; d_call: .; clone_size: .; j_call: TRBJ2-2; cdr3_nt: TGTGCCAGCAGCCAAGCGGGGGCCGGGGAGCTGTTTTTT; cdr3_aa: CASSQAGAGELFF
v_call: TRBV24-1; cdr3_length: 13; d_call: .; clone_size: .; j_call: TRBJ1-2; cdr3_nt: TGTGCCACCAGTCTCGGGGGGAAGAGTGGCTACACCTTC; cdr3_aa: CATSLGGKSGYTF
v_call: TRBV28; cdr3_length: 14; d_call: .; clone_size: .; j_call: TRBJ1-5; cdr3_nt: TGTGCCAGCAGTTTAATAACAGGCAATCAGCCCCAGCATTTT; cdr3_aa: CASSLITGNQPQHF
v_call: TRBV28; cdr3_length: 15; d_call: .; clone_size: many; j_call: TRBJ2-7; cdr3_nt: TGTGCCAGCAGTCTCAGCGGAGGTGGGACCTACGAGCAGTACTTC; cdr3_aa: CASSLSGGGTYEQYF
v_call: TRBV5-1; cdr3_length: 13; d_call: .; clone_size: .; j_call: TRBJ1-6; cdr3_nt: TGCGCCAGCACCCGCGACGGGAATTCACCCCTCCACTTT; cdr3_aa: CASTRDGNSPLHF
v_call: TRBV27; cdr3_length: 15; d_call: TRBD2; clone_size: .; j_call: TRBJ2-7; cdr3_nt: TGTGCCAGCAGTATCGGACTAGCGGGGTACTACGAGCAGTACTTC; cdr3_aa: CASSIGLAGYYEQYF
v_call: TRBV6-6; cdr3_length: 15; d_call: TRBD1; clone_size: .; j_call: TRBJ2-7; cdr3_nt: TGTGCCAGCAGTTACGTGGGACAGGGGCATTACGAGCAGTACTTC; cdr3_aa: CASSYVGQGHYEQYF
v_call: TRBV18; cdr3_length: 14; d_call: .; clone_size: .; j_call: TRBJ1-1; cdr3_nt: TGTGCCAGCTCACCACAGGCAGGGAACACTGAAGCTTTCTTT; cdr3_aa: CASSPQAGNTEAFF
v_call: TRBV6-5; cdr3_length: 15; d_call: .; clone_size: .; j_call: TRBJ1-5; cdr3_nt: TGTGCCAGCAGTTACGCCGAGGGCTACAATCAGCCCCAGCATTTT; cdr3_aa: CASSYAEGYNQPQHF
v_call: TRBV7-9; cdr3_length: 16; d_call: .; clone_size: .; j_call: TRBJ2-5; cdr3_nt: TGTGCCAGCAGCTCCCCGGGACATGATGACAGAGAGACCCAGTACTTC; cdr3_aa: CASSSPGHDDRETQYF
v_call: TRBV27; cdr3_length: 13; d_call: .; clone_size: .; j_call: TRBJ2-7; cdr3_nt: TGTGCCAGCAGCCGAACAGACTCCTACGAGCAGTACTTC; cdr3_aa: CASSRTDSYEQYF
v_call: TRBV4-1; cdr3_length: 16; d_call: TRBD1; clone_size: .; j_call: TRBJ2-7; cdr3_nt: TGCGCCAGCAGCCAAGATCGAGGGGGCGGCGCCTACGAGCAGTACTTC; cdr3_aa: CASSQDRGGGAYEQYF
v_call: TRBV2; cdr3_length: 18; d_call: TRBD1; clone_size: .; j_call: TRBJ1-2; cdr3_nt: TGTGCCAGCAGTGAATATATGGGACAGAAAAAAGCTAACTATGGCTACACCTTC; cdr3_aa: CASSEYMGQKKANYGYTF
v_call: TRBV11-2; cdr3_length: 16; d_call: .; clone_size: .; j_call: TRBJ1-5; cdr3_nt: TGTGCCAGCAGCTTAGGTACTGACTATAGCAATCAGCCCCAGCATTTT; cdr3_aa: CASSLGTDYSNQPQHF
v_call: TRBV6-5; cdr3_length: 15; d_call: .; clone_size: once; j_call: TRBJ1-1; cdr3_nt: TGTGCCAGCAGCCGAGATGGGCGCTCGAACACTGAAGCTTTCTTT; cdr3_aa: CASSRDGRSNTEAFF
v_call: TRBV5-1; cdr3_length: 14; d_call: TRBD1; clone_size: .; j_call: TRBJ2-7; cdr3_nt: TGCGCCAGCAGCCGGGACAGGACCACCTACGAGCAGTACTTC; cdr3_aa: CASSRDRTTYEQYF
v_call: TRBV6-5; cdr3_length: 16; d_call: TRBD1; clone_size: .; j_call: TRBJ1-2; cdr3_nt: TGTGCCAGCAGTTCGCTATCGACAGGGGAGTTGTATGGCTACACCTTC; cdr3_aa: CASSSLSTGELYGYTF
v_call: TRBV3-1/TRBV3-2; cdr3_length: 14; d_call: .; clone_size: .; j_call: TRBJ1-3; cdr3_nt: TGTGCCAGCAGCCTTGGGGAGGGCTCGCACACCATATATTTT; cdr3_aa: CASSLGEGSHTIYF
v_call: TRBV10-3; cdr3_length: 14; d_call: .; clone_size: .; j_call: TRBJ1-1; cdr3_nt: TGTGCCATCAGTGCTGCCGAGCGGGACACTGAAGCTTTCTTT; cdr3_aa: CAISAAERDTEAFF